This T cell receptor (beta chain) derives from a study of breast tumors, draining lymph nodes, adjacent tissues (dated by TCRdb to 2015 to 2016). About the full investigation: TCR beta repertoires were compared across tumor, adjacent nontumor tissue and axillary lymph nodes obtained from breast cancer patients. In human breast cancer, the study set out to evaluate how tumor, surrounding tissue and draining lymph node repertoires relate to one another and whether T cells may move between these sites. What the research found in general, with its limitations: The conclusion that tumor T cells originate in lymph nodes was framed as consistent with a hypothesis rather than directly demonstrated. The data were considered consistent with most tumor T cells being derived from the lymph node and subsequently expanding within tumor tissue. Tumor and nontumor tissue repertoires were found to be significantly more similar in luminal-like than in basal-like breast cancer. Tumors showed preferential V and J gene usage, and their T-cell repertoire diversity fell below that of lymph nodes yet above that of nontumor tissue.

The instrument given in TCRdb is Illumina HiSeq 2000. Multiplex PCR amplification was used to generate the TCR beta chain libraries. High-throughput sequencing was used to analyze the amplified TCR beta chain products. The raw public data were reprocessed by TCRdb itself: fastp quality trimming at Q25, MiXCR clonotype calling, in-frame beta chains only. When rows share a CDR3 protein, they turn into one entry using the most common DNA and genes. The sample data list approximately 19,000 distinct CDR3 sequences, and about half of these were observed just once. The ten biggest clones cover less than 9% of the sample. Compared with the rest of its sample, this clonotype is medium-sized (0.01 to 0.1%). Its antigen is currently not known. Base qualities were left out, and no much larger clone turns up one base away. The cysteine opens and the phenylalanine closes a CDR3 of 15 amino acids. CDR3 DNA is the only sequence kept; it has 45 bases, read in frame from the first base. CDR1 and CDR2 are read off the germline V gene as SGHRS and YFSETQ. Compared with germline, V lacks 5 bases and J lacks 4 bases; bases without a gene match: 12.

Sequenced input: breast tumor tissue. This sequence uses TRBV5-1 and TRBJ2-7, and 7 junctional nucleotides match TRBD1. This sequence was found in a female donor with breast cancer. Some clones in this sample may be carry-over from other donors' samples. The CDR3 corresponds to CASSTPKGGGYEQYF. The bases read TGCGCCAGCAGTACCCCAAAAGGGGGCGGATACGAGCAGTACTTC. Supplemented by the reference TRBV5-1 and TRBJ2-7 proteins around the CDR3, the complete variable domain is KAGVTQTPRYLIKTRGQQVTLSCSPISGHRSVSWYQQTPGQGLQFLFEYFSETQRNKGNFPGRFSGRQFSNSRSEMNVSTLELGDSALYLCASSTPKGGGYEQYFGPGTRLTVT.